The 14 T cell receptor beta chains below come from one sample, sequenced in a study of beta chain features in type 1 diabetes. The authors reverse transcribed all of the isolated RNA, so sequencing captured expressed TCRB transcripts. TCRdb's copy holds only in-frame clones and misses some; the assay was immunoSEQ multiplex PCR. This sample has around 240,000 clones, with roughly 70% found just once. Sequencing input: naive CD4+ T cells from blood. These receptor sequences come from a man aged 25-45 years in good health.

The chain uses TRBV30 and TRBJ2-7; 7 bases align to TRBD2. This CDR3 has 10 residues. The germline gives CDR1 GTSNPN, CDR2 SVGIG (reference sequence). V dropped 8 bases and J dropped 4; count of bases not matched to a gene: 2. The CDR3 sequence: CAAAGYEQYF. Written as DNA, the CDR3 is TGTGCCGCAGCGGGGTACGAGCAGTACTTC.

The chain combines TRBV4-2 with TRBJ2-1; D call uncertain. Looked up from germline, CDR1 is LGHNA and CDR2 is YNFKEQ. The V end was cut by 0 bases, the J end by 9 bases, with 18 bases between. This CDR3 comprises 16 residues. Here the CDR3 reads CASSQDTQQIFAEQFF. CDR3 DNA sequence: TGTGCCAGCAGCCAAGACACGCAGCAAATCTTTGCTGAGCAGTTCTTC.

This clone has more than one count but fewer than ten. The CDR3 region is CASSPRTIGTGELFF. Written as DNA, the CDR3 is TGTGCCAGCAGCCCCCGGACAATTGGGACCGGGGAGCTGTTTTTT. The chain employs TRBV9 and TRBJ2-2, with a weak D call TRBD1 (5 bases). Trimming shortened V by 4 bases and J by 5 bases, and 15 bases separated the two germline ends. The germline V gene encodes CDR1 SGDLS and CDR2 YYNGEE. This CDR3 has 15 amino acids.

The J gene is TRBJ2-3, the V gene TRBV29-1, with a tentative D call TRBD2 (5 bases). Germline assignment: CDR1 SQVTM and CDR2 ANQGSEA. The V gene lost 0 bases and the J gene lost 11 bases, with 15 bases spanning the gap. The length of the CDR3 is 13 residues. CDR3: CSVEDQPTTEQYF. CDR3 DNA sequence: TGCAGCGTTGAAGACCAGCCGACTACGGAGCAGTATTTT.

The chain uses TRBV14 and TRBJ2-3, with unresolved D. Germline CDR1 reads SGHDN; CDR2 reads FVKESK. Deletions cut 2 bases from V and 4 bases from J, with 1 base between. This CDR3 spans 11 amino acids. The CDR3: CASSQSDTQYF. The CDR3 region has the DNA TGTGCCAGCAGCCAATCAGATACGCAGTATTTT.

The rearrangement links TRBV2 to TRBJ2-6; D is undetermined. CDR3 length: 13 residues. The ends were cut back, 2 bases at V and 3 bases at J, with 2 bases in the middle. CDR1 and CDR2 from the germline V gene are SNHLY and FYNNEI. The CDR3 DNA reads as TGTGCCAGCAGTGAAAGTGGGGCCAACGTCCTGACTTTC. Amino acids: CASSESGANVLTF.

The J gene is TRBJ2-1, the V gene TRBV30, with D uncertain. Germline assignment: CDR1 GTSNPN and CDR2 SVGIG (reference sequence). This CDR3 is 12 amino acids long. The ends were cut back, 0 bases at V and 6 bases at J, with 6 bases in the middle. CDR3 sequence reads: CAWSVKRNEQFF. CDR3 in DNA: TGTGCCTGGAGTGTCAAGCGCAATGAGCAGTTCTTC.

The rearrangement uses TRBV28 and TRBJ2-2; weak D call: TRBD2 (6 bases). V lost 7 bases and J 11 bases, leaving 17 bases between the germline ends. Germline V gives CDR1 MDHEN, CDR2 SYDVKM. This CDR3 contains 13 residues. The CDR3 loop reads CASKNLGGAELFF. The CDR3 coding sequence is TGTGCCAGCAAGAATCTCGGAGGGGCAGAGCTGTTTTTT.

The rearrangement links TRBV30 to TRBJ2-3; tentative D call: TRBD2 (6 bases). The CDR3 spans 14 residues. Germline lookup yields CDR1 GTSNPN and CDR2 SVGIG (reference sequence). The V and J ends lost 1 base and 4 bases respectively, with 12 bases between them. The CDR3 loop is CAWSGLRGADTQYF. DNA for the CDR3: TGTGCCTGGAGTGGTCTGCGGGGTGCAGATACGCAGTATTTT.

This chain joins TRBV29-1 and TRBJ2-1; D might be TRBD2 (5 bases). The length of the CDR3 is 14 residues. Trimming removed 2 bases at V and 6 bases at J, with 14 bases between. Germline values: CDR1 SQVTM, CDR2 ANQGSEA. The CDR3 spells CSVERRLASNEQFF. CDR3 in DNA: TGCAGCGTTGAAAGGAGGTTAGCGAGCAATGAGCAGTTCTTC.

This clone appeared a few times. The chain has TRBV30 and TRBJ2-1; 12 nucleotides match TRBD2. This CDR3 has 19 residues. The V and J ends lost 0 bases and 7 bases, in that order; junction bases with no gene match: 16. Germline V gene sequence: CDR1 GTSNPN, CDR2 SVGIG (reference sequence). The CDR3 nucleotides read TGTGCCTGGAGTGTACCCGCTAGCGGGAGGGCACGGGTTGGGAATGAGCAGTTCTTC. This codes for CAWSVPASGRARVGNEQFF.

The J gene is TRBJ2-2, the V gene TRBV7-2; no firm D call. Germline V gene data show CDR1 as SGHTA and CDR2 as FQGNSA. This CDR3 contains 13 residues. Trimming removed 4 bases at V and 0 bases at J, with 3 bases between. The CDR3 protein is CASSWTNTGELFF. The CDR3 nucleotides are TGTGCCAGCAGCTGGACGAACACCGGGGAGCTGTTTTTT. The complete variable domain, with remaining parts taken from reference TRBV7-2 and TRBJ2-2, reads GAGVSQSPSNKVTEKGKDVELRCDPISGHTALYWYRQSLGQGLEFLIYFQGNSAPDKSGLPSDRFSAERTGGSVSTLTIQRTQQEDSAVYLCASSWTNTGELFFGEGSRLTVL.

The DNA for the CDR3 is TGTGCCAGCAGCGCCCAGGGACAGGGCTTCGGGGAGCAGTTCTTC. This translates into CASSAQGQGFGEQFF. V gene TRBV9 combines with J gene TRBJ2-1; 9 bases match TRBD1. Unmatched junction bases numbered 11, after V lost 3 bases and J lost 10 bases. The CDR3 runs to 15 residues. CDR1 SGDLS and CDR2 YYNGEE come from the germline V gene.

The chain has TRBV10-1 and TRBJ2-3, with D perhaps matching TRBD2 (5 bases). V was pared by 7 bases and J by 6 bases, with 11 bases between. This CDR3 contains 12 residues. Germline CDR1 reads WNHNN; CDR2 reads SYGVQD (reference sequence). CDR3 in amino acids: CASKGAADTQYF. For the CDR3, the DNA is TGCGCCAGCAAGGGAGCGGCGGATACGCAGTATTTT.